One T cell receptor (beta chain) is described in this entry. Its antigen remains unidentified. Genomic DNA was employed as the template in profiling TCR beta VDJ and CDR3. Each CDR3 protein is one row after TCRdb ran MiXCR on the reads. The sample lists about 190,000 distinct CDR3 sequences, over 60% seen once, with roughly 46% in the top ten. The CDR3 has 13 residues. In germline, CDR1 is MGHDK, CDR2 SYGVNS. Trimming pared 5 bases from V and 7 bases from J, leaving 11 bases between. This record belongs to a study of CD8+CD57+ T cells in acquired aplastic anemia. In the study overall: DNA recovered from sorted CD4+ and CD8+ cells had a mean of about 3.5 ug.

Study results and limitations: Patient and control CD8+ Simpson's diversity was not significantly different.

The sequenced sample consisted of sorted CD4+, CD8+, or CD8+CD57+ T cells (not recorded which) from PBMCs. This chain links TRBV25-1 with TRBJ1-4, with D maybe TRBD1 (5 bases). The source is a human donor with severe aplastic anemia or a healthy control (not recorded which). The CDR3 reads CASSRDGREKLFF. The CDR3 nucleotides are TGTGCCAGCAGTCGGGACGGCCGTGAAAAACTGTTTTTT. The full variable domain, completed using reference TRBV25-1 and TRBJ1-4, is EADIYQTPRYLVIGTGKKITLECSQTMGHDKMYWYQQDPGMELHLIHYSYGVNSTEKGDLSSESTVSRIRTEHFPLTLESARPSHTSQYLCASSRDGREKLFFGSGTQLSVL.